Each of the 22 T cell receptor beta chains below was sequenced from the same sample in a study of CD8+ T cells in alopecia areata. Documented treatment: oral pan-JAK inhibitor, 5-10 mg twice daily. cDNA serving as the sequencing template came from extracted, reverse transcribed RNA. The protocol was immunoSEQ multiplex PCR, while the TCRdb copy is restricted to in-frame clones and leaves out a portion. The data contain about 210,000 clones, roughly 56% of them singletons. Sample: CD4+ T cells sorted from blood, taken at week 4, from a patient treated with tofacitinib. The origin of the receptors is a human donor with alopecia areata.

The rearrangement uses TRBV30 and TRBJ1-5; no definite D call. The germline V and J ends were trimmed by 1 base and 1 base, with 11 bases remaining between them. Germline V lookup: CDR1 GTSNPN, CDR2 SVGIG (reference sequence). The length of the CDR3 is 15 residues. In DNA form, the CDR3 reads TGTGCCTGGAGTGAGGGTGGCAGAAGCAATCAGCCCCAGCATTTT. Translated: CAWSEGGRSNQPQHF.

The rearrangement links TRBV29-1 to TRBJ2-5, with a possible D match to TRBD1 (5 bases). Trimming left V 4 bases short and J 0 bases short, with 9 bases between. Germline V gene sequence: CDR1 SQVTM, CDR2 ANQGSEA. The CDR3 consists of 13 residues. The CDR3 reads CSVVKGYQETQYF. CDR3 sequence (DNA): TGCAGCGTTGTCAAGGGGTACCAAGAGACCCAGTACTTC.

The J gene is TRBJ2-7, the V gene TRBV5-6; the D gene is possibly TRBD1 (5 bases). V gave up 1 base and J gave up 0 bases, with 8 bases separating them. CDR1 is SGHDT, CDR2 YYEEEE, per germline. CDR3 size: 14 residues. This CDR3 reads CASSLITGSYEQYF. DNA of the CDR3: TGTGCCAGCAGCTTGATAACAGGCTCCTACGAGCAGTACTTC.

The chain employs TRBV29-1 and TRBJ2-3; D is uncertain. The CDR3 runs to 15 residues. Looked up from germline, CDR1 is SQVTM and CDR2 is ANQGSEA. The ends were cut back, 0 bases at V and 4 bases at J, with 14 bases in the middle. CDR3 sequence: CSVEELQGRPDTQYF. The CDR3 DNA reads as TGCAGCGTTGAAGAACTTCAAGGGCGACCAGATACGCAGTATTTT.

The J gene is TRBJ2-5, the V gene TRBV5-4, with a possible D match to TRBD2 (6 bases). The V end lost 6 bases, the J end lost 3 bases, and 12 bases lay between the germline ends. Germline V gives CDR1 SGHNT, CDR2 YYREEE (reference sequence). The CDR3 contains 13 residues. The CDR3 sequence is CASTLGGKETQYF. The CDR3 DNA reads as TGTGCCAGCACCCTAGGAGGGAAAGAGACCCAGTACTTC.

There are a few counts of this clone. CDR3 DNA: TGTGCCAGCAGTTTACGAGGTTGGGATAACGGGGAGCTGTTTTTT. This gives the protein CASSLRGWDNGELFF. This rearrangement joins TRBV28 to TRBJ2-2; D gene unclear. The ends were cut back, 2 bases at V and 7 bases at J, with 14 bases in the middle. This CDR3 has 15 residues. The germline CDR1 and CDR2 sequences are MDHEN and SYDVKM.

This chain joins TRBV9 and TRBJ2-3; D remains unclear. There are 15 residues in the CDR3. Germline V gene sequence: CDR1 SGDLS, CDR2 YYNGEE. Between the trimmed V and J ends, which lost 5 bases and 0 bases, there was a span of 13 bases. Here the CDR3 reads CASSPRATSTDTQYF. The CDR3 region has the DNA TGTGCCAGCAGTCCCCGGGCCACTAGCACAGATACGCAGTATTTT.

J is TRBJ2-1 and V is TRBV29-1, with 7 bases matching TRBD2. This CDR3 is built from 13 residues. The germline CDR1 and CDR2 sequences are SQVTM and ANQGSEA. V trimming: 4 bases; J trimming: 7 bases; junction bases outside the gene matches: 7. CDR3 nucleotides: TGCAGCGTTGGAGCGGGACGTGGAAATGAGCAGTTCTTC. Translated, it gives CSVGAGRGNEQFF.

This clone was seen a single time. V usage is TRBV25-1 and J usage is TRBJ1-2, with D maybe TRBD1 (5 bases). Trimming removed 1 base from V and 8 bases from J, with 11 bases in between. CDR3 length: 13 residues. Per germline, CDR1 MGHDK and CDR2 SYGVNS. The chain's CDR3 is CASSELGAGGYTF. CDR3 DNA: TGTGCCAGCAGTGAATTAGGGGCCGGCGGCTACACCTTC.

The chain uses TRBV1 and TRBJ2-1; the table's D gene call, TRBD1, was not cross checked with the DNA. TRBV1 is deemed a pseudogene. This CDR3 region has 16 residues. CDR3 region: CTSSRFHRGLVDEQFF. In DNA, the CDR3 is TGCACCAGCAGCCGATTCCACAGGGGACTCGTCGATGAGCAGTTCTTC.

The V gene is TRBV13, the J gene TRBJ2-7; D may be TRBD1 (5 bases). Per the germline V gene, CDR1 is PRHDT and CDR2 is FYEKMQ (reference sequence). The CDR3 contains 14 residues. Trimming removed 0 bases from V and 4 bases from J, with 10 bases in between. DNA of the CDR3: TGTGCCAGCAGCTTAGGACAGGTAGAGTACGAGCAGTACTTC. This gives the protein CASSLGQVEYEQYF.

As DNA, the CDR3 is TGCAGCGTTGCGGTCGCAGCAAGCACAGATACGCAGTATTTT. Its translation: CSVAVAASTDTQYF. This chain links TRBV29-1 with TRBJ2-3; D remains unclear. CDR1 is SQVTM, CDR2 ANQGSEA, per germline. Trimming left V 4 bases short and J 0 bases short, with 11 bases between. This CDR3 region has 14 residues.

The chain recombines TRBV2 with TRBJ2-1; D unclear. CDR3 size: 16 residues. Germline assignment: CDR1 SNHLY and CDR2 FYNNEI. V was cut by 7 bases and J by 4 bases, with 20 bases left in between. Written as DNA, the CDR3 is TGTGCCAGCACGTTAGTCGGTTTACGAGGATACAATGAGCAGTTCTTC. It specifies CASTLVGLRGYNEQFF.

The V gene is TRBV30, the J gene TRBJ2-7; 12 nucleotides match TRBD1. The germline V gene has CDR1 GTSNPN and CDR2 SVGIG (reference sequence). The CDR3 spans 14 residues. J gave up 3 bases and V 3 bases, and 3 bases lay outside the gene matches. The CDR3 sequence: CAWRGQGAYYEQYF. CDR3 bases: TGTGCCTGGAGGGGACAGGGGGCTTACTACGAGCAGTACTTC.

The chain carries TRBV2 and TRBJ1-5, with a weak D call TRBD1 (5 bases). The germline gives CDR1 SNHLY, CDR2 FYNNEI. Trimming cost V 4 bases and J 0 bases, with 7 bases left between them. The CDR3 loop spans 14 amino acids. CDR3 nucleotides: TGTGCCAGCAGTGGACAGTATAGCAATCAGCCCCAGCATTTT. Protein sequence: CASSGQYSNQPQHF. The variable domain in full, completed from reference TRBV2 and TRBJ1-5, reads EPEVTQTPSHQVTQMGQEVILRCVPISNHLYFYWYRQILGQKVEFLVSFYNNEISEKSEIFDDQFSVERPDGSNFTLKIRSTKLEDSAMYFCASSGQYSNQPQHFGDGTRLSIL.

The table lists this clone with a few counts. The J gene is TRBJ2-7, the V gene TRBV25-1, with D possibly matching TRBD2 (5 bases). Trimming left V 3 bases short and J 4 bases short, with 13 bases between. The CDR3 length is 14 residues. Per germline, CDR1 MGHDK and CDR2 SYGVNS. CDR3 DNA: TGTGCCAGCAGTGACCCGGGGAGAGCATACGAGCAGTACTTC. Translated, it gives CASSDPGRAYEQYF.

The V call is TRBV15, the J call TRBJ1-5; the match to TRBD1 covers 11 bases. The CDR3 loop spans 19 amino acids. In germline, CDR1 is LNHNV, CDR2 YYDKDF (reference sequence). After removal of 3 bases from V and 5 bases from J, the junction contained 15 bases not matched to a gene. CDR3 amino acids: CATSSRTGGRTGIYQPQHF. CDR3 bases: TGTGCCACCAGCAGCAGGACAGGGGGCCGCACGGGGATTTATCAGCCCCAGCATTTT.

The V gene is TRBV6-5, the J gene TRBJ2-3; TRBD1 matches at 7 bases. Germline V gives CDR1 MNHEY, CDR2 SVGAGI. The CDR3 is 15 amino acids. V shed 7 bases, J shed 4 bases, and the junction held 11 bases outside the gene matches. The CDR3 is CASTERGGRADTQYF. CDR3 bases: TGTGCCAGCACCGAACGAGGGGGCCGGGCAGATACGCAGTATTTT.

This clone was found many times. At the DNA level, this CDR3 is encoded by other sequences in the same sample as well. The chain employs TRBV6-6 and TRBJ1-1; D remains ambiguous. This CDR3 spans 12 amino acids. In germline, CDR1 is MNHNY, CDR2 SVGAGI (reference sequence). Trimming stripped 5 bases from V and 5 bases from J, with 9 bases between. Written as DNA, the CDR3 is TGTGCCAGCAGTACTCGAACGACTGAAGCTTTCTTT. Its protein is CASSTRTTEAFF.

This clone has just one count. At one boundary the junction diverges from the germline segment, which might be a read error. This specimen includes other DNA sequences encoding the same CDR3. This rearrangement joins TRBV30 to TRBJ1-2, with TRBD1 matching 7 bases. The CDR3 is 11 amino acids. CDR1 is GTSNPN and CDR2 is SVGIG in the germline V gene (reference sequence). The CDR3 sequence is CARQGLGGYTF. The CDR3, as DNA: TGTGCCCGACAGGGCCTCGGTGGCTATACCTTC.

About this clone itself: Other nucleotide sequences from this sample produce the same CDR3. The chain has TRBV29-1 and TRBJ2-7; no firm D call. This CDR3 has 12 residues. Germline V lookup: CDR1 SQVTM, CDR2 ANQGSEA. Trimming left V 7 bases short and J 2 bases short, with 12 bases between. This CDR3 reads CSANDGTYEQYF. CDR3 nucleotides: TGCAGCGCAAATGACGGAACCTACGAGCAGTACTTC.

The genes are TRBV19 and TRBJ1-2; D possibly corresponds to TRBD1 (5 bases). V gave up 5 bases and J gave up 7 bases, with 17 bases separating them. CDR1 is LNHDA and CDR2 is SQIVND in the germline V gene (reference sequence). This CDR3 region has 14 residues. Here the CDR3 DNA reads TGTGCCAGTAGTCCAGGAACAGGCACCGCTGGCTACACCTTC. Amino acid sequence: CASSPGTGTAGYTF.